Below, 9 T cell receptor beta chains from the same sample are listed, as sequenced in a study of blood T cell repertoires in COVID-19. Assay: immunoSEQ multiplex PCR; the TCRdb copy retains only in-frame clones and omits some. The repertoire holds under 350,000 clones, with approximately 82% as singletons. The sample taken for sequencing was peripheral blood. The receptor source for this set is a man aged 60 to 69 who had recovered from COVID-19.

This rearrangement joins TRBV2 to TRBJ1-4; 7 bases agree with TRBD1. Germline loops: CDR1 SNHLY, CDR2 FYNNEI. Trimming removed 6 bases from V and 0 bases from J; junction bases left unmatched: 7. The CDR3 loop spans 16 amino acids. CDR3 coding DNA: TGTGCCAGCAGAGCTGACAGGGACCCAACTAATGAAAAACTGTTTTTT. Translating gives CASRADRDPTNEKLFF. The complete variable domain, with remaining parts taken from reference TRBV2 and TRBJ1-4, reads EPEVTQTPSHQVTQMGQEVILRCVPISNHLYFYWYRQILGQKVEFLVSFYNNEISEKSEIFDDQFSVERPDGSNFTLKIRSTKLEDSAMYFCASRADRDPTNEKLFFGSGTQLSVL.

The chain joins TRBV4-1 to TRBJ2-7; D is possibly TRBD1 (5 bases). Germline CDR1 is MGHRA and CDR2 is YSYEKL. This CDR3 has 14 amino acids. Trimming pared 0 bases from V and 2 bases from J, leaving 8 bases between. Here the CDR3 DNA reads TGCGCCAGCAGCCAAGAGACAGCAGCCTACGAGCAGTACTTC. Protein: CASSQETAAYEQYF.

The chain links TRBV29-1 to TRBJ1-1; 7 nucleotides match TRBD1. Germline V gives CDR1 SQVTM, CDR2 ANQGSEA. The J segment lost 7 bases and the V segment lost 6 bases, leaving 5 bases of the junction unmatched. The CDR3 has 11 amino acids. CDR3 residues: CSVETGYEAFF. The CDR3 region has the DNA TGCAGCGTAGAGACAGGGTATGAAGCTTTCTTT.

With regard to this clone: This same CDR3 is encoded by further DNA sequences in the sample. The gene calls are TRBV18 and TRBJ2-1; 9 positions match TRBD1. The ends lost 2 bases at V and 3 bases at J; junction bases unmatched: 2. Looked up from germline, CDR1 is KGHSH and CDR2 is LQKENI. The CDR3 runs 15 residues. CDR3 coding DNA: TGTGCCAGCTCACCAGGGACAGGGAACTACAATGAGCAGTTCTTC. It specifies CASSPGTGNYNEQFF.

The chain recombines TRBV2 with TRBJ2-1; 7 nucleotides align to TRBD2. The trim removed 4 bases at V and 4 bases at J, leaving 13 bases unmatched. In germline, CDR1 is SNHLY, CDR2 FYNNEI. This CDR3 contains 17 residues. CDR3 sequence reads: CASSVTSARIDYNEQFF. The CDR3 DNA follows: TGTGCCAGCAGTGTCACTAGCGCTAGAATTGATTACAATGAGCAGTTCTTC.

V and J are TRBV18 and TRBJ2-5; D remains ambiguous. Germline V CDR1 and CDR2: KGHSH, LQKENI. This CDR3 spans 13 amino acids. Trimming removed 1 base from V and 0 bases from J, with 3 bases in between. CDR3 DNA: TGTGCCAGCTCACCACTAGACCAAGAGACCCAGTACTTC. It codes for CASSPLDQETQYF.

This clone was seen a handful of times. The chain couples TRBV20-1 to TRBJ2-7, with D perhaps matching TRBD1 (5 bases). Between the trimmed V and J ends, which lost 3 bases and 2 bases, there was a span of 14 bases. In germline, CDR1 is DFQATT, CDR2 SNEGSKA (reference sequence). CDR3 length: 14 residues. DNA of the CDR3: TGCAGTGCTAGTGCTAGGGGTCGCCCCTACGAGCAGTACTTC. Its translation: CSASARGRPYEQYF.

Only one count was recorded for this clone. The chain recombines TRBV28 with TRBJ2-5; 10 nucleotides match TRBD2. This CDR3 is 16 amino acids long. The ends lost 4 bases at V and 4 bases at J; junction bases unmatched: 9. Germline V lookup: CDR1 MDHEN, CDR2 SYDVKM. This CDR3 is CASSYPGTSAIETQYF. Here the CDR3 DNA reads TGTGCCAGCAGTTACCCAGGGACTAGCGCGATAGAGACCCAGTACTTC. Using reference TRBV28 and TRBJ2-5 for the parts outside the CDR3, the full variable domain is DVKVTQSSRYLVKRTGEKVFLECVQDMDHENMFWYRQDPGLGLRLIYFSYDVKMKEKGDIPEGYSVSREKKERFSLILESASTNQTSMYLCASSYPGTSAIETQYFGPGTRLLVL.

J is TRBJ2-2 and V is TRBV11-3; possibly TRBD2 for D (6 bases). Germline V lookup: CDR1 SGHNT, CDR2 YENEEA. The CDR3 runs 15 residues. V was trimmed by 5 bases and J by 0 bases, leaving 10 bases between them. The DNA for the CDR3 is TGTGCCAGCAGCCCCGGGGGATCGAACACCGGGGAGCTGTTTTTT. Its protein product is CASSPGGSNTGELFF.